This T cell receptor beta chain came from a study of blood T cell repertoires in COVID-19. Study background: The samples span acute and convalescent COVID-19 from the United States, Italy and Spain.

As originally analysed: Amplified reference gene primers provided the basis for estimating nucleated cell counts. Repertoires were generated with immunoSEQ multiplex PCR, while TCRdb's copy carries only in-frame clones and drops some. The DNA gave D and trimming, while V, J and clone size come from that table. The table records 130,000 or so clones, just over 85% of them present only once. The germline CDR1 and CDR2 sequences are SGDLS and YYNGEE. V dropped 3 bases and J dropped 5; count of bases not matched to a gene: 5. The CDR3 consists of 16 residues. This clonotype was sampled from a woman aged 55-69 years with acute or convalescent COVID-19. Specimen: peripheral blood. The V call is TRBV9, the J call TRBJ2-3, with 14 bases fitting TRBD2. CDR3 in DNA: TGTGCCAGCAGCGCCGGGACTAGCGGGGGTTTAGATACGCAGTATTTT. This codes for CASSAGTSGGLDTQYF.